Following are 7 T cell receptor beta chains from one sample sequenced in a study of T cell repertoires in cytomegalovirus infection. One entry per CDR3 protein, called by TCRdb with MiXCR from the reads. The repertoire holds 150,000 to 200,000 distinct CDR3 sequences, with roughly an eighth as singletons. The sequenced sample consisted of PBMCs. The receptors originated from a human donor in good health (CMV status not recorded). Some clones in this sample may be carry-over from other donors' samples.

The V call is TRBV10-3, the J call TRBJ2-1; no reliable D call. The CDR3 covers 13 residues. V was cut by 11 bases and J by 8 bases, with 19 bases left in between. Germline-derived CDR1 and CDR2 are ENHRY and SYGVKD. CDR3 sequence: CASDHGVVDEQFF. Here the CDR3 DNA reads TGTGCCTCCGATCATGGGGTCGTCGATGAGCAGTTCTTC.

This clonotype appeared a few times. The chain recombines TRBV5-1 with TRBJ2-6; 10 bases fit TRBD1. V trimming: 4 bases; J trimming: 4 bases; junction bases outside the gene matches: 8. Germline values: CDR1 SGHRS, CDR2 YFSETQ. The CDR3 consists of 17 residues. In DNA form, the CDR3 reads TGCGCCAGCAGCCCGGACAGGGGGGAGTCCGGGGCCAACGTCCTGACTTTC. Its translation: CASSPDRGESGANVLTF.

The CDR3 reads CATSRDNDRRDTIYF. The CDR3 DNA is TGTGCCACCAGCAGAGATAATGACCGAAGGGACACCATATATTTT. The chain links TRBV15 to TRBJ1-3, with D uncertain. Germline CDR1 is LNHNV and CDR2 is YYDKDF (reference sequence). V lost 0 bases to trimming and J lost 8 bases, with 14 bases between them. This CDR3 spans 15 amino acids.

CDR3 sequence: CASSFIYEQYF. For the CDR3, the DNA is TGTGCCAGCAGTTTCATTTACGAGCAGTACTTC. The chain carries TRBV28 and TRBJ2-7; D is ambiguous. Trimming cost V 3 bases and J 4 bases, with 4 bases left between them. The germline V gene encodes CDR1 MDHEN and CDR2 SYDVKM. This CDR3 is built from 11 residues.

This rearrangement joins TRBV11-1 to TRBJ2-1; the D gene is possibly TRBD1 (5 bases). The CDR3 is 17 residues long. CDR1 is SGHAT, CDR2 FQDESV, per germline (reference sequence). Trimming pared 2 bases from V and 2 bases from J, leaving 16 bases between. The CDR3 bases are TGTGCCAGCAGCTTAAGGAAGGTGGGGCCCCCCTACAATGAGCAGTTCTTC. Amino acids: CASSLRKVGPPYNEQFF.

This clonotype was picked up many times. The J gene is TRBJ1-1, the V gene TRBV7-2; 10 bases are shared with TRBD1. J gave up 4 bases and V 4 bases, and 3 bases lay outside the gene matches. The length of the CDR3 is 14 residues. Germline CDR1 and CDR2: SGHTA and FQGNSA. The CDR3 is CASSSGDRGTEAFF. The CDR3 nucleotides are TGTGCCAGCAGCTCAGGGGACAGGGGCACTGAAGCTTTCTTT.

This clonotype occurred a few times. This rearrangement joins TRBV5-6 to TRBJ1-1; 7 bases align to TRBD1. The germline V gene has CDR1 SGHDT and CDR2 YYEEEE. After removal of 2 bases from V and 4 bases from J, the junction contained 8 bases not matched to a gene. CDR3 size: 15 residues. CDR3 sequence (DNA): TGTGCCAGCAGCTTTGGAAGGGGGCGAAGCACTGAAGCTTTCTTT. Translating gives CASSFGRGRSTEAFF.